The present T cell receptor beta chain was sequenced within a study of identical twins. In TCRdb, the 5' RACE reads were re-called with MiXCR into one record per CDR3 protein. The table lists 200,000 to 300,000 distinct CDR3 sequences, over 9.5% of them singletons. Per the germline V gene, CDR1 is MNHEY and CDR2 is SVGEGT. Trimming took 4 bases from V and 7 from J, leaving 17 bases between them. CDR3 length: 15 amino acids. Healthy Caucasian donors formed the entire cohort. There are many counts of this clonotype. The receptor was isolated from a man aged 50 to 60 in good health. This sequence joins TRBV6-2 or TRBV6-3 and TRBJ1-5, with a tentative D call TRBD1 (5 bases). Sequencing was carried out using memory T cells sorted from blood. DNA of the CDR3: TGTGCCAGCAGTTTTGGGACGGACCGGGGACAGCCCCAGCATTTT. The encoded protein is CASSFGTDRGQPQHF.